The sequence of this T cell receptor (beta chain) was determined in a study of vaccination and CD4 T cells after COVID-19. Across the study: Overlapping spike peptides of SARS-CoV-2, HCoV-NL63, HCoV-OC43 and HCoV-229E were used, and cells were stimulated with them. Control cultures used a CEFX viral epitope pool, an HIV-1 Nef peptide pool, or no peptide.

For this clonotype: Its matching antigen is unknown.

This CDR3 region has 15 residues. Germline CDR1 reads LNHNV; CDR2 reads YYDKDF (reference sequence). The V and J ends lost 3 bases and 0 bases respectively, with 11 bases between them. This sample's treatment: roughly ten-day PBMC culture with coronavirus spike peptide pools or control peptides (ViraFEST assay). Oncomine TCR Beta short-read sequencing was applied to DNA from cultured CD4+ T cells. Via MiXCR, TCRdb re-called the PCR reads, giving one row per CDR3 protein. Of several thousand distinct CDR3 sequences listed, 55% to 70% were seen once; the top ten hold 20% to 25%. Sequenced: CD4+ T cells from blood, cultured in vitro. The TCR originated in a human donor who had recovered from COVID-19. This chain links TRBV15 with TRBJ2-5; D perhaps matches TRBD1 (6 bases). The CDR3 DNA follows: TGTGCCACCAGCAGTTTTACAGGGTACCAAGAGACCCAGTACTTC. This translates into CATSSFTGYQETQYF. Full variable domain (outside the CDR3, taken from reference TRBV15 and TRBJ2-5): DAMVIQNPRYQVTQFGKPVTLSCSQTLNHNVMYWYQQKSSQAPKLLFHYYDKDFNNEADTPDNFQSRRPNTSFCFLDIRSPGLGDTAMYLCATSSFTGYQETQYFGPGTRLLVL.